The source of this T cell receptor (beta chain) is a study of spatial heterogeneity in lung cancer. The time point here: sample taken at primary tumor resection. The donors, about 74 patients with untreated early-stage non-small cell lung cancer, provided the samples. Whole RNA obtained from tumor, nontumor lung or frozen PBMC underwent sequencing without sorting. TCRdb ran MiXCR on the 5' RACE reads and lists one entry per CDR3 protein. The table lists several hundred distinct CDR3 sequences, 10% to 15% of them singletons, with 30% to 40% in the top ten. Relative to its sample, this clonotype is large. The CDR3 is 16 amino acids. Trimming pared 1 base from V and 2 bases from J, leaving 12 bases between. CDR1 is SGHRS and CDR2 is YFSETQ in the germline V gene.

The chain is built from TRBV5-1 and TRBJ2-2; D is uncertain. The material sequenced was PBMCs, taken at surgery. The source of this sequence is a male donor with early-stage non-small cell lung cancer. CDR3 nucleotides: TGCGCCAGCAGCTTGCACGGCCCCTACAACACCGGGGAGCTGTTTTTT. As protein: CASSLHGPYNTGELFF.